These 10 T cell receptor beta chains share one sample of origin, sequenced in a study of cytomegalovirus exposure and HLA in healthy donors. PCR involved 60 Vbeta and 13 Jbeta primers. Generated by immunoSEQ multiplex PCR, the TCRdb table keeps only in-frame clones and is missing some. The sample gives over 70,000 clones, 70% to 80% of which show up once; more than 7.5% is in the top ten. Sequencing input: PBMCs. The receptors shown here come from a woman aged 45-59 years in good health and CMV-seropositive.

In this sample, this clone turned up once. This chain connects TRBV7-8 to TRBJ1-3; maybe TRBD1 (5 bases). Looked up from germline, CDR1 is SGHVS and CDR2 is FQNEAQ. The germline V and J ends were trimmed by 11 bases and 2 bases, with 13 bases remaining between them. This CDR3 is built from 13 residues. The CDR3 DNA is TGTGCCGTACGTCCAGGGACTGGAAACACCATATATTTT. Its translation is CAVRPGTGNTIYF.

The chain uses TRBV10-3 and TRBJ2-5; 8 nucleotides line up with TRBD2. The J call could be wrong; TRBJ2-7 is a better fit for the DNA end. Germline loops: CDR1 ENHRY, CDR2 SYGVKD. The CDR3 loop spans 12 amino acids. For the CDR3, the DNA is TGTGCCACCCAAGCGGGGGCCTACGAGCAGTACTTC. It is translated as CATQAGAYEQYF.

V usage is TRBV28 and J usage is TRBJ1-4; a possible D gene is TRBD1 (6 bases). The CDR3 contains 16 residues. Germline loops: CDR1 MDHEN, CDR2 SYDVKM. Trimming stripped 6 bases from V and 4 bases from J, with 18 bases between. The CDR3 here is CASRAGGGGVNEKLFF. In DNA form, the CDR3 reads TGTGCCAGCAGGGCGGGGGGGGGCGGGGTTAATGAAAAACTGTTTTTT.

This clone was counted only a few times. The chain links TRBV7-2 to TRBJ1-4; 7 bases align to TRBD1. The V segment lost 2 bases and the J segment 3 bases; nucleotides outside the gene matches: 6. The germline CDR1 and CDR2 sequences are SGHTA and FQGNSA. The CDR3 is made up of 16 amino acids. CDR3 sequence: CASSLSVTGANEKLFF. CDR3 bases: TGTGCCAGCAGCTTAAGTGTCACAGGGGCTAATGAAAAACTGTTTTTT.

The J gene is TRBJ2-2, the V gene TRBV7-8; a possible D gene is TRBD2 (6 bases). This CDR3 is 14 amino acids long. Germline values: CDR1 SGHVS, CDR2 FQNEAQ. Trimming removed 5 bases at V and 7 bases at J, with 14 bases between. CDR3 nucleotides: TGTGCCAGCAGCCTCGGGACTGCGGGCGGGGAGCTGTTTTTT. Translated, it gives CASSLGTAGGELFF.

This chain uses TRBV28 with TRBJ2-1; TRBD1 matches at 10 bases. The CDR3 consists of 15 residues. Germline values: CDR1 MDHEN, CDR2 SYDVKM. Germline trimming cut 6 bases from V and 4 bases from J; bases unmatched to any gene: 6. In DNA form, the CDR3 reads TGTGCCAGCAGAAACGGACAGGGGGGGTACAATGAGCAGTTCTTC. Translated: CASRNGQGGYNEQFF.

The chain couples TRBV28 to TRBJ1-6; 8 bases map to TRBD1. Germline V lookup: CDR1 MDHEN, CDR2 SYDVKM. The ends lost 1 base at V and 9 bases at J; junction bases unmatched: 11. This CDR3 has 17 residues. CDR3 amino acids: CASSLFRTGSRGSPLHF. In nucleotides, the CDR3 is TGTGCCAGCAGTTTATTTCGGACAGGGTCCAGGGGTTCACCCCTCCACTTT.

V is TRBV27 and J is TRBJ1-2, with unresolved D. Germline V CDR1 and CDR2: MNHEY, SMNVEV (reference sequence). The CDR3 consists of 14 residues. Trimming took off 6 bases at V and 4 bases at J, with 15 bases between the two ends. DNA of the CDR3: TGTGCCAGCAGGTCCCCGGGTCCTCGCTATGGCTACACCTTC. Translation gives CASRSPGPRYGYTF.

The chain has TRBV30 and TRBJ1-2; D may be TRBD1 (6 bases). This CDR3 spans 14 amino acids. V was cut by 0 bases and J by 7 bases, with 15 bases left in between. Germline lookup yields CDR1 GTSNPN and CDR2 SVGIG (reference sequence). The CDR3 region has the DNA TGTGCCTGGAGTGTACTGGGGGCGCGGTTTGGCTACACCTTC. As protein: CAWSVLGARFGYTF.

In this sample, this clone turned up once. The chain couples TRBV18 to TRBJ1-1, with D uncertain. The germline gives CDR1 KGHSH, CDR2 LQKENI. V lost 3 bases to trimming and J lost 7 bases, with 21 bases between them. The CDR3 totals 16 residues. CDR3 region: CASSPYGEPKKHEAFF. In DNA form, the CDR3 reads TGTGCCAGCTCACCCTATGGAGAGCCTAAGAAACATGAAGCTTTCTTT.